This TCR beta chain comes out of a study of blood T cell repertoires in COVID-19. Study at large: Researchers got acute and convalescent COVID-19 samples from the United States, Italy and Spain. PBMCs, B-cell-depleted T cells, or T cells were the source of the cDNA or gDNA that made up the material.

Germline loops: CDR1 SGHRS, CDR2 YFSETQ. V lost 4 bases and J 7 bases, leaving 14 bases between the germline ends. The CDR3 has 14 amino acids. The repertoire was sequenced with immunoSEQ multiplex PCR; TCRdb's copy has only in-frame clones and lacks some. The sample has 45,000 to 55,000 clones; 75% to 90% are singletons. The source of this sequence is a human donor in a cohort sampled during active COVID-19. Sequencing was carried out using peripheral blood. The gene calls are TRBV5-1 and TRBJ2-2, with D tentatively TRBD1 (6 bases). The CDR3 loop is CASSQNSGVGELFF. The DNA for the CDR3 is TGCGCCAGCAGCCAGAATTCAGGGGTCGGGGAGCTGTTTTTT. Together with reference TRBV5-1 and TRBJ2-2, the CDR3 gives the full variable domain: KAGVTQTPRYLIKTRGQQVTLSCSPISGHRSVSWYQQTPGQGLQFLFEYFSETQRNKGNFPGRFSGRQFSNSRSEMNVSTLELGDSALYLCASSQNSGVGELFFGEGSRLTVL.